These 5 T cell receptor beta chains were all obtained from the same sample, sequenced in a study of chronic HIV infection and antiretroviral therapy. TCRdb fed the 5' RACE reads into MiXCR, producing one record per CDR3 protein. The repertoire holds some 46,000 distinct CDR3 sequences, with approximately 19% as singletons. Specimen: peripheral blood. These receptors came from an adult who had HIV and had not received antiretroviral therapy, or was an uninfected healthy control (not recorded which).

The chain employs TRBV18 and TRBJ1-1; possibly TRBD1 for D (5 bases). The CDR3 has 15 residues. V was pared by 0 bases and J by 1 base, with 9 bases between. CDR1 is KGHSH and CDR2 is LQKENI in the germline V gene. In DNA form, the CDR3 reads TGTGCCAGCTCACCACCGAAGGGACCGAACACTGAAGCTTTCTTT. Protein product: CASSPPKGPNTEAFF.

The J gene is TRBJ2-7, the V gene TRBV11-2; 7 bases line up with TRBD2. There are 13 residues in the CDR3. Germline V gives CDR1 SGHAT, CDR2 FQNNGV. The junction had 4 bases not matched to a gene; V was cut back by 1 base and J by 7 bases. The CDR3 DNA sequence: TGTGCCAGCAGCTTAGGACTAGCTGGTGAGCAGTACTTC. It is translated as CASSLGLAGEQYF.

This clonotype turned up a few times. The rearrangement uses TRBV6-5 and TRBJ2-1, with D perhaps matching TRBD1 or TRBD2 (5 bases each). The CDR3 is 14 amino acids. V lost 2 bases and J 4 bases, leaving 9 bases between the germline ends. Germline values: CDR1 MNHEY, CDR2 SVGAGI. CDR3: CASSYGTYYNEQFF. DNA for the CDR3: TGTGCCAGCAGTTACGGGACGTATTACAATGAGCAGTTCTTC.

The V call is TRBV28, the J call TRBJ2-7; D perhaps matches TRBD2 (6 bases). V was cut by 4 bases and J by 0 bases, with 13 bases left in between. The CDR3 runs 15 residues. CDR1 is MDHEN and CDR2 is SYDVKM in the germline V gene. The CDR3 sequence: CASSWGDLRSYEQYF. The CDR3 coding sequence is TGTGCCAGCAGTTGGGGGGACCTTCGCTCCTACGAGCAGTACTTC.

In this sample, this clonotype turned up a few times. V is TRBV28 and J is TRBJ1-4; perhaps TRBD1 as D (6 bases). The V end lost 3 bases, the J end lost 0 bases, and 14 bases lay between the germline ends. CDR1 is MDHEN, CDR2 SYDVKM, per germline. This CDR3 region has 17 residues. Written as DNA, the CDR3 is TGTGCCAGCAGTTTTCCCGGGGGGCTCGCAACTAATGAAAAACTGTTTTTT. Its translation: CASSFPGGLATNEKLFF. The full variable domain, in which reference TRBV28 and TRBJ1-4 provide the parts outside the CDR3, is DVKVTQSSRYLVKRTGEKVFLECVQDMDHENMFWYRQDPGLGLRLIYFSYDVKMKEKGDIPEGYSVSREKKERFSLILESASTNQTSMYLCASSFPGGLATNEKLFFGSGTQLSVL.